The clone carrying this TCR beta chain has at least ten counts. Its antigen is not identified. With the read ending 3 residues before the CDR3 end, the germline J gene is used to fill in that end. This sample was included in a study of T cell clonality in common variable immunodeficiency. Trimming shortened V by 5 bases and J by 6 bases, and 18 bases separated the two germline ends. The V gene's germline CDR1 is SGHTA and CDR2 FQGTGA. The CDR3 loop spans 15 amino acids. Patients and controls were mostly of Caucasian heritage. Some clones are missing from TCRdb's copy, which holds only in-frame ones; the method was immunoSEQ multiplex PCR. The sample was found to contain roughly 60,000 clones, and every one recurs. Study-wide points: Compared with healthy controls, CVID subjects showed increased TCRbeta clonality, mostly in about a third.

The receptor was derived from a person aged 18 to 70 in good health. Sequenced sample: peripheral blood mononuclear cells. V is TRBV7-3 and J is TRBJ2-3; D is uncertain. The CDR3 is CASSLGPPKLDTQYF. The CDR3 bases that were read are TGTGCCAGCAGCCTGGGCCCCCCCAAACTCGATACG.